This entry concerns a single T cell receptor (beta chain). The target of this receptor is not known. The input lacks base qualities; no much larger clone sits a single base away. TCRbeta CDR3 regions were profiled by bias-controlled multiplex PCR amplification of genomic DNA with the immunoSEQ Assay. Under the source paper's analysis protocol: To quantify the absolute abundance of each unique TCRbeta CDR3 region, the sequences were collapsed and filtered. Two models were used to test differential abundance: a binomial model (Fisher-equivalent) and a beta-binomial model that adds time-dependent variance fitted from healthy donors. Any clone with fewer than 5 combined templates was excluded, and a clone was called differentially abundant if its Benjamini-Hochberg FDR was below 0.01. Using the form v = (b*log(k)+a)^2, the beta-binomial variance was modeled as a function of the total template count across the two samples. TCRdb holds this immuneACCESS table with in-frame rearrangements only. Some clones are missing; in checked studies, unresolved V genes explain under half, and the rest has no known cause. That table furnishes V, J and clone size, whereas the DNA furnished D and trimming. For this sample the table gives about 80,000 clones, of which over 85% were detected only once. The top ten constitute roughly 7.7% of the sample.

V loses 4 bases of germline sequence and J loses 8 bases, and the interval between the two ends is 14 bases. Including the terminal cysteine and phenylalanine, the CDR3 comprises 14 residues. Just CDR3 DNA is preserved here, 42 bases in frame from base 1. The germline V gene encodes CDR1 SEHNR and CDR2 FQNEAQ (reference sequence). The data belong to a study of identifying expanded T cells in peripheral blood (dated 2019 in TCRdb). General notes on the study: Separate aliquots of the same genomic DNA pool were sequenced to produce technical replicates, and four replicates were compared in pairs. Overall results and qualifications from the work: It was expected by the authors that biological variance in healthy repertoires might increase further over much longer intervals, such as months to years. Both the number of clones called differentially abundant and the false-positive rate were significantly reduced by the beta-binomial model across all healthy-donor time intervals. Between technical replicates the binomial model flagged roughly 1.1 differentially abundant clones, whereas over about 2 weeks the binomial model flagged about 15 and over approximately 4 weeks approximately 18. In all healthy donors, the variance in clone template counts between samples taken two weeks apart rose significantly as total template count increased.

No immune events, such as infections, were documented for the healthy donors during the collection period. Healthy-donor blood repertoires served as a training cohort to calibrate time-dependent variance in a beta-binomial model of T-cell clone differential abundance. The training cohort comprised approximately ten healthy donors, 3 female and 7 male. On average the donors were 43 years old, and their ages spanned about 25 to 64 years. Whole blood was collected from each healthy donor at three time points spaced around two weeks apart and obtained from a commercial supplier. Genomic DNA was extracted from unsorted whole blood for immunosequencing.

This receptor was identified in a person between 18 and 75 years old in good health. Specimen: blood. The chain uses TRBV7-9 and TRBJ1-4; no D gene is confidently identified. The CDR3 protein is CASSSPDGGEKLFF. The DNA sequence is as follows: TGTGCCAGCAGCTCTCCCGATGGTGGGGAAAAACTGTTTTTT. The CDR3, completed at both ends by the reference TRBV7-9 and TRBJ1-4 genes, gives the full variable domain DTGVSQNPRHKITKRGQNVTFRCDPISEHNRLYWYRQTLGQGPEFLTYFQNEAQLEKSRLLSDRFSAERPKGSFSTLEIQRTEQGDSAMYLCASSSPDGGEKLFFGSGTQLSVL.